This T cell receptor (beta chain) was sequenced in a study of shared clonotypes between healthy human individuals (dated by TCRdb to the early 2020s). In the study overall: A couple of women and a few men aged 18 to 49 years were included in the cohort. Libraries were prepared and TCR repertoires were sequenced by different laboratories using diverse techniques, in order to increase sequencing depth and limit assay-specific biases. Blood TCR repertoires of several healthy adults were deeply sequenced to estimate repertoire size and the extent of clonotype sharing between individuals. For each donor, CD4 naive and CD4 memory were each run on three plates, CD8 naive on two plates, and CD8 memory on one plate. Leukapheresis yielded between about 0.8 and 8.9 billion PBMCs per donor.

The donors were healthy, HIV-negative adults with no recently reported acute infections or vaccinations. Every donor was a Caucasian adult residing in Nashville, Tennessee, USA. CD4+ T cells were enriched by magnetic negative selection, after which naive cells were positively selected on CD45RA and the negative fraction was taken as the memory subset. Blood was collected by leukapheresis, and PBMCs were isolated by Ficoll-Histopaque density gradient centrifugation and then cryopreserved in liquid nitrogen vapor phase. Analytical flow cytometry was used to check the purity and quantity of each magnetically sorted T cell population. Genomic DNA was isolated from every sorted fraction and measured by UV absorbance on a Nanodrop 2000c. The CDR3 goes from the cysteine to the phenylalanine over 15 residues. The retained sequence is limited to the CDR3, 45 bases, with the frame set at the first base. V was cut back by 7 bases and J by 2 bases, leaving a gap of 18 bases between them. Taken from the germline V gene, the CDR1 and CDR2 loops are SNHLY and FYNNEI.

This clone appeared a few times. Its antigen has not been determined. Base qualities are not recorded, but no much larger clone differs from it by a single base. TCR CDR3 regions were amplified from genomic DNA by multiplex PCR using the deep immunoSEQ assay. Extracted genomic DNA from each cell subset was spread evenly across all wells of several immunoSEQ 96-well plates, with each plate serving as a replicate. For sorted subsets, each replicate PCR was loaded with 200 ng genomic DNA, equivalent to approximately 27,000 T cell genomes. Purified libraries were quantified with a Qubit 3.0 fluorometer, sized on a Bioanalyzer 2100, and re-quantified with the KAPA Library Quantification kit. A separate single-read 150-cycle Illumina NextSeq 550 flow cell was used to sequence each immunoSEQ 96-well plate. Turning to the authors' computational methods: Because the immunoSEQ output held only junctional sequences and lacked quality scores, the filtering could not match the filtering applied to full-length reads. To assign V/J genes and CDR3, sequences were annotated using PyIR, a Python wrapper for IgBLAST v1.9, with IMGT germline references. Reads were removed for weak V/J assignments (E-value above 1e-6), missing CDR3, stop codons, out-of-frame junctions, or ambiguous translated residues. V3J clonotypes were defined as sequences sharing an identical inferred V gene, J gene, and CDR3 amino acid sequence. Percentage overlap between repertoires was calculated by dividing the number of shared unique clonotypes by the size of the smaller repertoire. Three approaches were used to assess repertoire richness: RTK rarefaction, the Chao1 estimator, and Recon v2.1 estimates of unobserved clonotypes. OLGA was used to compute generation probabilities for all TCRbeta clonotypes that the gDNA method yielded from several donors. This is the immuneACCESS table as TCRdb keeps it, with only in-frame sequences that have V and J called. A part of the clones is gone; compared with another copy, unresolved V genes explain less than half, and the rest is unexplained. The D gene and trimming were derived from the DNA, and the V and J assignments and clone size from that table. Recorded for this sample are over a million clones; about four fifths of them occurred a single time. The ten largest clones capture roughly 0.65% of the sample.

On the study overall, not on this receptor specifically: Estimated clonotype richness was generally larger for naive than for memory subsets. Across several donors, approximately 5% of naive CD4, more than 3% of naive CD8, under 2.5% of memory CD4, and approximately 0.42% of memory CD8 clonotypes were shared. Because the study included only a small number of donors, the genetic and exposure-history diversity represented was limited. Only blood was sampled, and tissue TCR repertoires likely differ from those in blood. Even with the large sequencing depth, rarefaction of the sorted-subset datasets indicated that sequencing was incomplete. Clonotypes shared by all four sorted-subset donors showed higher generation probabilities than non-shared clonotypes. Pairwise subsampling indicated that sequencing depth was expected to affect the degree of clonotype sharing among donors.

This receptor was taken from a man between 18 and 35 years old in good health. Some clones in this sample may be carry-over from other donors' samples. The chain employs TRBV2 and TRBJ2-7; the D gene is possibly TRBD2, with 6 bases matching. Sequencing input: memory CD4+ T cells from PBMCs. The cell subset or site label, as the study defines it: CD45RA-negative fraction. The nucleotide sequence reads TGTGCCAGCACCCGCTCGCGGGATCCCGCCTACGAGCAGTACTTC. Translated, it reads CASTRSRDPAYEQYF.